What follows is one T cell receptor beta chain and its context. This clone occurred a few times. No antigen is known for it. Equivalent amounts of genomic DNA from CVID and control samples were used as sequencing input. For every sample, a 60 bp segment covering the rearranged TCRbeta CDR3 region was amplified and then sequenced. The immunoSEQ assay, a bias-corrected multiplex PCR combined with high-throughput sequencing, was used for TCRbeta amplification. Concerning the study's data processing: Every unique nucleotide sequence counted as a clone and was annotated with V, D and J genes, copy number and frequency. Sequences were labeled productive if in frame, and non-productive if out of frame or containing stop codons. As previously described, clonality was calculated on the basis of Shannon's entropy. The predicted amino acid sequences of productive clones were used to derive the mean CDR3 Kyte-Doolittle hydropathy. The R hclust function was used to hierarchically cluster scaled V gene usage with Manhattan distance and complete linkage. Sharing of clones by CDR3 amino acid sequence was evaluated by resampling 12 repertoires per group over 100 rounds. The repertoires were searched for 55 to 75 published EBV-specific TCRbeta sequences and 245 published CMV-specific TCRbeta sequences. Analysis left out two CVID samples that produced under 10,000 sequences, so around 40 CVID repertoires remained. TCRdb mirrors the immuneACCESS table, restricted to in-frame sequences. Some clones are absent from its copies; in checked studies, under half trace to an unresolved V gene, and the reason for the others is unknown. For V, J and clone size, that table is used; D and trimming come from the DNA. The sample records 20,000 or so clones, none occurring a single time. Clones ranked in the top ten supply roughly 2.5% of the sample.

CVID was diagnosed by standard criteria: serum IgG, IgA and/or IgM reduced below normal range, plus specific antibody deficiency. There were some 46 subjects in the CVID group (29 male and 15 female), ranging in age from roughly 9 to 65 years, with a mean age of around 40. Predominantly Caucasian heritage was noted among both the CVID patients and the healthy controls. All CVID subjects had received replacement immunoglobulin therapy for at least one year at the time of study participation. At the time of blood collection, no CVID subject was ill or was being treated with immunomodulatory or immunosuppressive medication. From each donor, about 5 to 8 ml of heparinized peripheral whole blood was collected. Genomic DNA from adults with common variable immune deficiency (CVID) and from healthy adult controls was used for sequencing of TCRbeta CDR3 repertoires. Diluted blood was density-centrifuged over Hypaque 1077 or Ficoll-Paque to isolate peripheral blood mononuclear cells. Unsorted mononuclear cells served as the source of genomic DNA, which was extracted either by Qiagen column purification or by a centrifugation-based method.

This entry belongs to a study of T cell clonality in common variable immunodeficiency (dated by TCRdb to the mid-2010s). Broad study findings and their caveats: Fewer deletions and N-nucleotide insertions were reportedly observed in CVID TCRbeta sequences, and highly modified clones with 13 or more V deletions were reportedly absent from CVID TCRbeta sequences. Fewer TCRbeta clones were shared among CVID subjects than among healthy controls (p < 0.0001). Correlations between repertoire features and clinical complications were limited by patient heterogeneity within the CVID cohort. The authors noted that sequencing repertoires of T cell subpopulations would be needed to clarify what caused the increased clonality in CVID. Compared with healthy controls, CVID subjects showed increased TCRbeta clonality (t-test p = 0.018), a feature most characteristic of about a third of subjects. Even though DNA input was equal, the average per sample came to some 90,000 unique sequences for controls compared with 25,000 to 35,000 for CVID samples.

The origin of this receptor is a human donor with common variable immunodeficiency. The material sequenced was peripheral blood mononuclear cells.

The part of the CDR3 DNA that was read is TGTGCCTGGAGTGTTAGCGGGAGGTCGTACGAG. Protein translation: CAWSVSGRSYE. The full CDR3 protein is CAWSVSGRSYEQYF. The rearranged chain carries TRBV30 and TRBJ2-7; 10 middle bases align to TRBD2. The CDR3 extends 3 residues past the end of the read, so its final part is completed from the germline J gene. The CDR3 goes from the cysteine to the phenylalanine over 14 residues. Only the CDR3 bases that were read are kept: 33 of them, in frame from base 1. After removal of 0 bases from V and 4 bases from J, the junction retains 3 bases not matched to a gene. CDR1 is given as GTSNPN and CDR2 as SVGIG, both from the germline V gene (reference sequence).